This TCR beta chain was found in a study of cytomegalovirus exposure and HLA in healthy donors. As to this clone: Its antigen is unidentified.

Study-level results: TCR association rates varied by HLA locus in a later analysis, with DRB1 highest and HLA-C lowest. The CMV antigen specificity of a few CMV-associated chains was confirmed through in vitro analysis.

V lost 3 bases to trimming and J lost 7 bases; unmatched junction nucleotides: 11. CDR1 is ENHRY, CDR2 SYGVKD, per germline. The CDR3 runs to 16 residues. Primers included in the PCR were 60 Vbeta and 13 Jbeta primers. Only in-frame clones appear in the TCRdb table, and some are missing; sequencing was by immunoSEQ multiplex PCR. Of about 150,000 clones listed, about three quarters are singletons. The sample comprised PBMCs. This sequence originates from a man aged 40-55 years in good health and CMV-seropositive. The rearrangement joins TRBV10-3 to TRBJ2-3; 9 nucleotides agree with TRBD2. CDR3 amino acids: CAISDPTSGALHTQYF. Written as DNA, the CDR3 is TGTGCCATCAGTGATCCGACTAGCGGAGCGTTGCATACGCAGTATTTT.